Included here is one T cell receptor (beta chain) sequence, with context. The data stem from a study of blood T cell repertoires in COVID-19. Overall study context: PBMCs, B-cell-depleted T cells, or T cells were the source of the cDNA or gDNA that made up the material.

This CDR3 spans 14 amino acids. With 7 bases removed from V and 3 bases from J, the gap between germline ends came to 13 bases. Germline CDR1 is SGHRS and CDR2 is YFSETQ. Data came from immunoSEQ multiplex PCR; TCRdb stores just in-frame clones and leaves some out. The sample lists roughly 200,000 clones; more than 85% were seen once. The clonotype comes from a man aged 35 to 55 with active or convalescent COVID-19. The specimen sequenced was peripheral blood. This chain links TRBV5-1 with TRBJ2-2, with a possible D match to TRBD2 (5 bases). The CDR3 DNA follows: TGCGCCAGCGCGCGGAACGGGGACACCGGGGAGCTGTTTTTT. This translates into CASARNGDTGELFF.